The 24 T cell receptor beta chains below all came from one sample that was sequenced in a study of blood T cell repertoires in COVID-19. The table came from immunoSEQ multiplex PCR; TCRdb's copy has only in-frame clones and leaves some out. Among about 15,000 clones listed, approximately 80% were seen once. Sequenced sample: peripheral blood. Source of these receptors: a human donor in a cohort sampled during active COVID-19.

CDR3 sequence (DNA): TGCGCCAGCAGCCAGGCGCTAGTAGGTGCCCAGTACTTC. Translating it yields CASSQALVGAQYF. J is TRBJ2-5 and V is TRBV4-3; no clear D gene. CDR1 and CDR2 from the germline V gene are LGHNA and YSLEER. The germline V and J ends were trimmed by 3 bases and 9 bases, with 14 bases remaining between them. This CDR3 spans 13 amino acids.

The chain has TRBV6-5 and TRBJ2-7; TRBD1 is a possible D gene (6 bases). The CDR3 extends over 13 amino acids. The V end was cut by 4 bases, the J end by 4 bases, with 11 bases between. Germline V gene data show CDR1 as MNHEY and CDR2 as SVGAGI. CDR3 sequence reads: CASSFEGQYEQYF. The CDR3 nucleotides read TGTGCCAGCAGTTTCGAAGGACAGTACGAGCAGTACTTC.

This clone appeared once. This chain uses TRBV2 with TRBJ2-2; TRBD1 is a possible D gene (6 bases). The V gene's germline CDR1 is SNHLY and CDR2 FYNNEI. This CDR3 spans 14 amino acids. V lost 4 bases to trimming and J lost 1 base, with 7 bases between them. The CDR3 DNA sequence: TGTGCCAGCAGTGGGACAGAGAACACCGGGGAGCTGTTTTTT. Amino acids: CASSGTENTGELFF.

This clone was found a few times. The chain has TRBV7-9 and TRBJ2-7; 7 bases fit TRBD1. The germline V gene encodes CDR1 SEHNR and CDR2 FQNEAQ (reference sequence). CDR3 length: 14 residues. V trimming: 8 bases; J trimming: 0 bases; junction bases outside the gene matches: 7. The CDR3 bases are TGTGCCAGCGGTCCCGGGACAGTCTCCTACGAGCAGTACTTC. Translated: CASGPGTVSYEQYF.

The chain uses TRBV2 and TRBJ1-5; D might be TRBD1 (5 bases). Germline CDR1 is SNHLY and CDR2 is FYNNEI. The ends were cut back, 0 bases at V and 3 bases at J, with 12 bases in the middle. The CDR3 runs to 16 residues. The CDR3 loop is CASSEAPDRFNQPQHF. For the CDR3, the DNA is TGTGCCAGCAGTGAAGCCCCCGACAGATTCAATCAGCCCCAGCATTTT.

This clone is a singleton in its sample. This rearrangement joins TRBV27 to TRBJ1-1, with TRBD1 as a possible D gene (5 bases). Germline V CDR1 and CDR2: MNHEY, SMNVEV (reference sequence). V shed 6 bases and J shed 5 bases, with 13 bases lying between them. There are 13 residues in the CDR3. For the CDR3, the DNA is TGTGCCAGCAGGTCAGGGTTTTTGACTGAAGCTTTCTTT. Translation gives CASRSGFLTEAFF.

The rearrangement uses TRBV27 and TRBJ2-5; TRBD1 is a possible D gene (6 bases). From germline, CDR1 is MNHEY and CDR2 SMNVEV (reference sequence). V lost 1 base to trimming and J lost 7 bases, with 13 bases between them. The CDR3 is 14 residues long. The CDR3 sequence is CASSLFRGSGTQYF. The CDR3 coding sequence is TGTGCCAGCAGTTTATTTAGGGGGTCAGGGACCCAGTACTTC.

This clone has a handful of counts. This sequence joins TRBV5-4 and TRBJ2-2; TRBD2 is a possible D gene (6 bases). The CDR3 is 15 residues long. The germline CDR1 and CDR2 sequences are SGHNT and YYREEE (reference sequence). V lost 9 bases to trimming and J lost 3 bases, with 18 bases between them. Here the CDR3 DNA reads TGTGCCACAAACCCGTCCGGGAGAGACACCGGGGAGCTGTTTTTT. Its protein is CATNPSGRDTGELFF.

In this sample, this clone turned up once. The chain carries TRBV3-1 (or the pseudogene TRBV3-2) and TRBJ2-6, with D possibly TRBD1 on 6 matching bases. The CDR3 is 17 amino acids. CDR1 LGHDT and CDR2 YNNKEL come from the germline V gene (reference sequence). V shed 4 bases and J shed 0 bases, with 13 bases lying between them. CDR3 protein: CASSPGHLISGANVLTF. In DNA, the CDR3 is TGTGCCAGCAGCCCGGGACATCTCATCTCTGGGGCCAACGTCCTGACTTTC.

The rearrangement uses TRBV28 and TRBJ1-1, with 7 bases matching TRBD1. Losses at the gene ends were 5 bases for V and 5 bases for J; bases not matched to a gene: 11. CDR3 length: 15 amino acids. Germline CDR1 reads MDHEN; CDR2 reads SYDVKM. CDR3 bases: TGTGCCAGCAGTGGAGTCACAGGGGTATCAACTGAAGCTTTCTTT. Its protein product is CASSGVTGVSTEAFF.

This clone was seen only a few times. The chain is built from TRBV7-9 and TRBJ1-1, with TRBD1 matching 9 bases. There are 13 residues in the CDR3. The germline V gene encodes CDR1 SEHNR and CDR2 FQNEAQ (reference sequence). Trimming removed 5 bases from V and 7 bases from J; junction bases left unmatched: 5. CDR3 DNA: TGTGCCAGCAGCCAACAGGGGGCAAGTGAAGCTTTCTTT. Its translation is CASSQQGASEAFF.

CDR3 sequence (DNA): TGTGCCAGTAGTATGGATCTCACAGGGGCCGGCTATGGCTACACCTTC. Translated: CASSMDLTGAGYGYTF. The chain employs TRBV19 and TRBJ1-2; the match to TRBD1 covers 7 bases. V lost 3 bases, J lost 4 bases, and 11 bases stayed unmatched. The CDR3 covers 16 residues. From germline, CDR1 is LNHDA and CDR2 SQIVND (reference sequence).

The V call is TRBV5-1, the J call TRBJ2-1; 9 bases are a match to TRBD2. CDR3 size: 15 residues. In germline, CDR1 is SGHRS, CDR2 YFSETQ. The V and J ends lost 0 bases and 9 bases, in that order; junction bases with no gene match: 7. CDR3 coding DNA: TGCGCCAGCAGCTTGGGGGCGGGAGGGGTCGGTGAGCAGTTCTTC. It codes for CASSLGAGGVGEQFF.

The DNA of the CDR3 is TGTGCCAGTAGTTCCGGACGGGGAGGTTGGAATTCACCCCTCCACTTT. This sequence encodes CASSSGRGGWNSPLHF. The gene calls are TRBV19 and TRBJ1-6, with D uncertain. Germline CDR1 is LNHDA and CDR2 is SQIVND (reference sequence). V was shortened by 5 bases and J by 7 bases, with 18 bases between the two germline ends. There are 16 residues in the CDR3.

The chain has TRBV5-1 and TRBJ1-1, with D perhaps TRBD1 (6 bases). Trimming removed 7 bases at V and 0 bases at J, with 10 bases between. The CDR3 runs to 13 residues. The germline gives CDR1 SGHRS, CDR2 YFSETQ. The CDR3 loop is CASRQEVNTEAFF. The CDR3 nucleotides are TGCGCCAGCCGACAGGAGGTGAACACTGAAGCTTTCTTT. The full variable domain, in which reference TRBV5-1 and TRBJ1-1 provide the parts outside the CDR3, is KAGVTQTPRYLIKTRGQQVTLSCSPISGHRSVSWYQQTPGQGLQFLFEYFSETQRNKGNFPGRFSGRQFSNSRSEMNVSTLELGDSALYLCASRQEVNTEAFFGQGTRLTVV.

This clone was observed a few times. This chain uses TRBV5-1 with TRBJ2-7, with a weak D call TRBD1 (5 bases). Trimming left V 6 bases short and J 3 bases short, with 16 bases between. The germline V gene encodes CDR1 SGHRS and CDR2 YFSETQ. CDR3 length: 14 residues. The CDR3 loop is CASTGGAGGYEQYF. DNA for the CDR3: TGCGCCAGCACGGGTGGGGCAGGCGGCTACGAGCAGTACTTC.

This chain joins TRBV6-6 and TRBJ2-2; D possibly corresponds to TRBD1 (7 bases). Trimming removed 10 bases from V and 6 bases from J, with 15 bases in between. The CDR3 spans 13 residues. CDR1 is MNHNY and CDR2 is SVGAGI in the germline V gene (reference sequence). CDR3 bases: TGTGCCACCGGAGGAGGGGGCCCCGGGGAGCTGTTTTTT. It yields the protein CATGGGGPGELFF.

The gene calls are TRBV10-3 and TRBJ1-3; a weak D match, TRBD1 (6 bases). Germline values: CDR1 ENHRY, CDR2 SYGVKD. Trimming left V 10 bases short and J 4 bases short, with 14 bases between. The CDR3 consists of 13 residues. CDR3 in DNA: TGTGCCACTACAGGGTCTGGCGGAAACACCATATATTTT. Amino acid sequence: CATTGSGGNTIYF.

On this clone: The same CDR3 can be traced to other DNA sequences in this sample. The chain joins TRBV19 to TRBJ1-4; 9 nucleotides line up with TRBD1. V shed 6 bases and J 4 bases; nucleotides not matched to a gene: 3. The CDR3 spans 14 residues. Germline V gene data show CDR1 as LNHDA and CDR2 as SQIVND (reference sequence). The CDR3 nucleotides are TGTGCCAGTAGATGGACAGGGGATAATGAAAAACTGTTTTTT. Protein: CASRWTGDNEKLFF.

This chain uses TRBV28 with TRBJ2-1; maybe TRBD2 (6 bases). The CDR3 has 16 residues. Germline CDR1 and CDR2: MDHEN and SYDVKM. Trimming left V 6 bases short and J 1 base short, with 16 bases between. The CDR3 nucleotides are TGTGCCAGCAGCCCCCTCGGGACTGGGTCCTACAATGAGCAGTTCTTC. As protein: CASSPLGTGSYNEQFF.

The chain has TRBV18 and TRBJ2-1, with 7 bases matching TRBD2. Trimming cost V 3 bases and J 9 bases; bases outside gene matches: 8. This CDR3 has 14 residues. Germline-derived CDR1 and CDR2 are KGHSH and LQKENI. The CDR3 loop reads CASSPNSGEGEQFF. DNA of the CDR3: TGTGCCAGCTCACCGAACAGCGGGGAGGGTGAGCAGTTCTTC.

The gene calls are TRBV7-2 and TRBJ1-4; D gene uncertain. Trimming pared 1 base from V and 8 bases from J, leaving 8 bases between. The CDR3 is 13 amino acids. Per germline, CDR1 SGHTA and CDR2 FQGNSA. CDR3 coding DNA: TGTGCCAGCAGCTTAGGTCGCGTAGAAAAACTGTTTTTT. Translating it yields CASSLGRVEKLFF.

The sample holds a few counts of this clone. The CDR3 DNA follows: TGCGCCAGCAGCTCCGGGGGACTAGCGGACGAGCAGTACTTC. Its protein product is CASSSGGLADEQYF. The rearrangement links TRBV5-1 to TRBJ2-7; TRBD2 matches 11 bases. The CDR3 is 14 residues long. Germline V lookup: CDR1 SGHRS, CDR2 YFSETQ. V was clipped by 3 bases and J by 5 bases; unmatched bases: 4.

The chain links TRBV3-1 (or the pseudogene TRBV3-2) to TRBJ2-5, with 9 bases aligning to TRBD2. V lost 4 bases, J lost 3 bases, and 3 bases stayed unmatched. Germline V gene data show CDR1 as LGHDT and CDR2 as YNNKEL (reference sequence). This CDR3 spans 14 amino acids. The CDR3 loop reads CASSLSGSEETQYF. The CDR3 DNA reads as TGTGCCAGCAGCCTTAGCGGGAGCGAAGAGACCCAGTACTTC.